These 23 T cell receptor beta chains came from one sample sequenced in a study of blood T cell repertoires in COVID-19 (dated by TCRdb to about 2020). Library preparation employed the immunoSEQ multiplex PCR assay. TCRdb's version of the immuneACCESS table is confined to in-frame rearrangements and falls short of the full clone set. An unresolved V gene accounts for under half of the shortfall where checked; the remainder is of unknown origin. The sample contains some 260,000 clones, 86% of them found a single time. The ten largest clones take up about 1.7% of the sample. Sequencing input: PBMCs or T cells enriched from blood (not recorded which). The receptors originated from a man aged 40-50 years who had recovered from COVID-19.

CDR3 DNA: TGCGCCAGCAGCTTGGAGTACAAGACTCTTAACACCGGGGAGCTGTTTTTT. Amino acid sequence: CASSLEYKTLNTGELFF. The chain uses TRBV5-1 and TRBJ2-2, with no clear D. CDR1 is SGHRS, CDR2 YFSETQ, per germline. The CDR3 totals 17 residues. The V end lost 0 bases, the J end lost 2 bases, and 14 bases lay between the germline ends.

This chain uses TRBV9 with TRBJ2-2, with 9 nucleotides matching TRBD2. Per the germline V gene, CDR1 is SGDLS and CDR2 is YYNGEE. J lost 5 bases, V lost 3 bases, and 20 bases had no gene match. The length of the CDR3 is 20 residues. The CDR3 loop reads CASSEGIAGAPGRRTGELFF. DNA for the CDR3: TGTGCCAGCAGCGAGGGGATAGCGGGAGCCCCCGGCAGAAGGACCGGGGAGCTGTTTTTT.

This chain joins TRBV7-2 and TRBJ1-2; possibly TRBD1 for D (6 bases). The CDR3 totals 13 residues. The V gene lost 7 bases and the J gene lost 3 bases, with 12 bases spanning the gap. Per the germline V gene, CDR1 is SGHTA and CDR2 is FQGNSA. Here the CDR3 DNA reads TGTGCCAGCATCCGGGGGGCGGACTATGGCTACACCTTC. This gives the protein CASIRGADYGYTF.

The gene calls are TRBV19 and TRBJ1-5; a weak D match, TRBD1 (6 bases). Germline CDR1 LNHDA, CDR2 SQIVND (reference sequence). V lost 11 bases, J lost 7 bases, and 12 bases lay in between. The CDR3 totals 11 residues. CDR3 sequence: CAAGGGQPQHF. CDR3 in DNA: TGTGCCGCGGGGGGCGGACAGCCCCAGCATTTT.

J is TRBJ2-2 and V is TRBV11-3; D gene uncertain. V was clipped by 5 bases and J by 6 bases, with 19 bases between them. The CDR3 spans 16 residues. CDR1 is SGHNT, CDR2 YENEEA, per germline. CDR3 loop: CASSPRSGGEAGELFF. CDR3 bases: TGTGCCAGCAGCCCAAGGTCGGGTGGCGAGGCCGGGGAGCTGTTTTTT.

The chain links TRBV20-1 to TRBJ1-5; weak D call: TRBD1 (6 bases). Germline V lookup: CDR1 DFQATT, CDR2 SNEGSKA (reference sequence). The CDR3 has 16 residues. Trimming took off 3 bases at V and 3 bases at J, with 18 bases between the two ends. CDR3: CSASGGWGQDNQPQHF. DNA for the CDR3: TGCAGTGCTAGTGGGGGGTGGGGACAAGACAATCAGCCCCAGCATTTT.

CDR3 sequence: CASSFNQETQYF. CDR3 bases: TGTGCCAGCAGCTTCAACCAAGAGACCCAGTACTTC. The rearrangement links TRBV5-4 to TRBJ2-5; D not certain. The CDR3 covers 12 residues. V was clipped by 2 bases and J by 0 bases, with 2 bases between them. Germline CDR1 is SGHNT and CDR2 is YYREEE (reference sequence).

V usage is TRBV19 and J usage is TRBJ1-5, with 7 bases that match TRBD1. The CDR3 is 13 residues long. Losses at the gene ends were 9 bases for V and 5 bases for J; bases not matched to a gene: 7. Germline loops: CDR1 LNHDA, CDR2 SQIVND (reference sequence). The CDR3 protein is CASLGTAYQPQHF. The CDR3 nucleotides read TGTGCCAGCCTAGGGACAGCTTATCAGCCCCAGCATTTT.

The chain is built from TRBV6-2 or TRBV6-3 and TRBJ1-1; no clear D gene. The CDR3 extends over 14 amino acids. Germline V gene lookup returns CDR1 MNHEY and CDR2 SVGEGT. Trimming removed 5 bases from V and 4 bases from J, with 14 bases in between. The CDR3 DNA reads TGTGCCAGCAGTGGCCCTACAGATCGCACTGAAGCTTTCTTT. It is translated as CASSGPTDRTEAFF.

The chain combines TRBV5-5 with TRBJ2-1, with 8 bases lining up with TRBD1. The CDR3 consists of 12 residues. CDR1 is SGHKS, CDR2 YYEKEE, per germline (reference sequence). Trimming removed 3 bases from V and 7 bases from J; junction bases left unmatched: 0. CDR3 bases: TGTGCCAGCAGCTGGACAGGGAATGAGCAGTTCTTC. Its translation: CASSWTGNEQFF.

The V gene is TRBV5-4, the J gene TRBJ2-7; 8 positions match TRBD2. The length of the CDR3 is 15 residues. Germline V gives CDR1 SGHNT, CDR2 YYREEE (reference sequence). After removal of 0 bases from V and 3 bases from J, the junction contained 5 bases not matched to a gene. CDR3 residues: CASSLGRGGLYEQYF. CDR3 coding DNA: TGTGCCAGCAGCTTGGGCCGGGGGGGACTCTACGAGCAGTACTTC.

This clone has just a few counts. In DNA form, the CDR3 reads TGCAGTGCTAGAGAGGCCTATGGCTACACCTTC. Translated: CSAREAYGYTF. This chain joins TRBV20-1 and TRBJ1-2, with D unresolved. Trimming took 0 bases from V and 4 from J, leaving 3 bases between them. CDR3 length: 11 amino acids. Germline-derived CDR1 and CDR2 are DFQATT and SNEGSKA (reference sequence).

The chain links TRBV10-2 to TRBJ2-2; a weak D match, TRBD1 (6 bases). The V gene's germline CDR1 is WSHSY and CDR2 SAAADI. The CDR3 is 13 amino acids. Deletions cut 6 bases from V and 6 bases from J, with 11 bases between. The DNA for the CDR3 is TGCGCCAGCAGCCCAGGGGTTGCCGGGGAGCTGTTTTTT. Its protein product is CASSPGVAGELFF.

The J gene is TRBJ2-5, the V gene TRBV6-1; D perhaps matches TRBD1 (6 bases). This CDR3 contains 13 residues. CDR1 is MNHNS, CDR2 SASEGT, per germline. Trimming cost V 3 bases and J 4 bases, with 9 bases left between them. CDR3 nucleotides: TGTGCCAGCAGTGACAGGGGACCAGAGACCCAGTACTTC. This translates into CASSDRGPETQYF.

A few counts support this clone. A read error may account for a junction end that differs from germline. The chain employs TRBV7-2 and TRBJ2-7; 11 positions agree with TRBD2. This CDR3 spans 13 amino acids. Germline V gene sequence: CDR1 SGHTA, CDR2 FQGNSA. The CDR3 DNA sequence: TGTGCCAGCAGCATAGCGGGAGGGCTCGAGCAGTACTTC. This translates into CASSIAGGLEQYF.

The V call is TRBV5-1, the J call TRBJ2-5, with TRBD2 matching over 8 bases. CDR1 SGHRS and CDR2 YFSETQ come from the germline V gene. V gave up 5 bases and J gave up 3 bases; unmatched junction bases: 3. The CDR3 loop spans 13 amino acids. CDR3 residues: CASRGLVEETQYF. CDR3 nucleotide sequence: TGCGCCAGCAGGGGACTAGTCGAAGAGACCCAGTACTTC.

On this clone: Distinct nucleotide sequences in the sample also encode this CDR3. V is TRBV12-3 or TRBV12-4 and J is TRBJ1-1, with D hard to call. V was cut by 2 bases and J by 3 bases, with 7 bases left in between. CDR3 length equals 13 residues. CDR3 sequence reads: CASSLSRDTEAFF. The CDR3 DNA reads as TGTGCCAGCAGTTTAAGTCGGGACACTGAAGCTTTCTTT.

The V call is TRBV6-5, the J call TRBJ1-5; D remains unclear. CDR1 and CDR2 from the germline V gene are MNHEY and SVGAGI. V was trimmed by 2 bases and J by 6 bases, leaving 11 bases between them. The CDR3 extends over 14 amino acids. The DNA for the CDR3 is TGTGCCAGCAGTTACGGGGAGGTAGGTCAGCCCCAGCATTTT. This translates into CASSYGEVGQPQHF.

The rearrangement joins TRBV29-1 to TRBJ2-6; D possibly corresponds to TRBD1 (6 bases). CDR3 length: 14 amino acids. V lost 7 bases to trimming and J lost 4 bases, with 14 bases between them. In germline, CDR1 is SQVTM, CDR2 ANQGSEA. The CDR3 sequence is CSALQGGGANVLTF. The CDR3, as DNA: TGCAGCGCCCTACAGGGTGGAGGGGCCAACGTCCTGACTTTC.

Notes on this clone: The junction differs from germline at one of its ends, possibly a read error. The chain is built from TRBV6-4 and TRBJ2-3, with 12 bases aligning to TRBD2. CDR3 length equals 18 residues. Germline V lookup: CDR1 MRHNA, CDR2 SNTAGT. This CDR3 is CASSDGASGRASRDTQYF. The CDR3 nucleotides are TGTGCCAGCAGTGACGGCGCTAGCGGGAGGGCAAGCAGAGATACGCAGTATTTT.

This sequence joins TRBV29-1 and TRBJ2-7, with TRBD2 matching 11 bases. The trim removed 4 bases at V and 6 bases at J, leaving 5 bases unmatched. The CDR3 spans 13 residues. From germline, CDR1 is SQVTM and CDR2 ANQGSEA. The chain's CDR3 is CSVGVAGGGEQYF. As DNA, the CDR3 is TGCAGCGTTGGGGTAGCGGGAGGGGGCGAGCAGTACTTC.

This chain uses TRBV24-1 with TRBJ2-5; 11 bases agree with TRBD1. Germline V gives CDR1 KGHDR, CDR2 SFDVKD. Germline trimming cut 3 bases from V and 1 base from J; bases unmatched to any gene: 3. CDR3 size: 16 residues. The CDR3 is CATSDPGTGGQETQYF. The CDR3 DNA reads TGTGCCACCAGTGATCCCGGGACAGGGGGCCAAGAGACCCAGTACTTC.

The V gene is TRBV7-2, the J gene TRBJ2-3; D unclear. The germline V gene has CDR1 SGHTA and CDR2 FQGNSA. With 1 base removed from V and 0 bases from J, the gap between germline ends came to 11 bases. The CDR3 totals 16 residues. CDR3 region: CASSLGSASSTDTQYF. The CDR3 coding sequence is TGTGCCAGCAGCTTAGGCAGCGCGTCTAGCACAGATACGCAGTATTTT.